This T cell receptor (beta chain) emerged from a study of a mutant IDH1 vaccine in newly diagnosed glioma listed by TCRdb under 2021. About the full investigation: In the chemotherapy-containing groups, vaccination started alongside temozolomide cycles, whereas in patients who had radiotherapy alone it started 4-6 weeks after radiotherapy. Peripheral blood samples were drawn at six visits, namely V03 (baseline), V05, V07, V10, V12 and V13. For exploratory analyses, longitudinal TCRB deep sequencing was carried out in roughly 25 treated patients wherever samples were available. Of the approximately 30 treated patients, roughly 60% were male and 37.5% were female, and the mean age was roughly 38 years. Prior to enrollment, standard therapy consisting of radiotherapy alone, temozolomide alone, or radiochemotherapy with temozolomide had been administered to patients, with the combination being received by most patients. The week-35 safety follow-up took place at visit V12, and the week-47 end of study took place at visit V13. Summary of the overall study and its limitations: Immune responses induced by the vaccine were seen in 93.3% of patients across multiple MHC alleles. The authors noted that analyses of patient blood samples could not be reproduced because of sample limitations. Pseudoprogression appeared unrelated to alterations in the top peripheral T cell clonotypes detected by TCRB sequencing. PBMC samples for TCRB deep sequencing were selected based on availability.

With regard to this clone: This receptor's antigen is unknown. No quality values exist for individual bases; no much larger clone is one base distant.

Between the V and J ends, shortened by 1 base and 10 bases respectively, the junction contains 11 bases. From the cysteine up to the phenylalanine, the CDR3 has a length of 13 residues. The read is trimmed to its CDR3 DNA, 39 bases read in frame from base 1. CDR1 and CDR2 (SGHAT, FQNNGV) derive from the germline V gene. The protocol used for the library was the immunoSEQ multiplex PCR assay. Rearranged TCR beta chain sequences were amplified with the hsTCRB Kit following the manufacturer's protocol. An Illumina MiSeq was used to sequence the TCRB libraries. As for how the authors treated the data: The kit vendor's proprietary platform handled demultiplexing, trimming and gene mapping. TCRdb's version of the immuneACCESS table is confined to in-frame rearrangements and falls short of the full clone set. An unresolved V gene accounts for under half of the shortfall where checked; the remainder is of unknown origin. V and J calls and clone size are as listed in that table; D and trimming were resolved from the DNA. The sample yields about 40,000 clones; about 80% were counted once. The top ten constitute 4.5% to 5.5% of the sample.

The label giving this sample's time point can be read as: week 35, safety follow-up. A 20-mer mutant IDH1 peptide at 300 micrograms in Montanide made up each vaccine dose, which was injected subcutaneously together with topical imiquimod. Eight vaccinations were administered to patients in weeks 1, 3, 5, 7, 11, 15, 19 and 23, corresponding to visits V03 through V10. The donors had newly diagnosed IDH1-mutant astrocytomas of WHO grade 3 or 4 that showed loss of nuclear ATRX. The samples were drawn from NOA16, a multicentre, single-arm, open-label phase I trial in Germany that tested a mutant IDH1 peptide vaccine in humans for the first time. Genomic DNA for TCRB sequencing was isolated from EDTA blood with the DNeasy Blood and Tissue Kit.

The source is a woman aged 50 to 65 with glioma. The material was PBMCs, obtained from a glioma patient whose treatment included an IDH1 peptide vaccine. This receptor chain uses TRBV11-2 and TRBJ2-1; the D gene identity is not certain. The CDR3 has the sequence CASSLVPGREQFF. In nucleotide form, the sequence is TGTGCCAGCAGCTTAGTTCCGGGCCGCGAGCAGTTCTTC.